This TCR beta chain was documented in a study of blood T cell repertoires in COVID-19 (dated by TCRdb to 2019 to 2021). Some background on the complete study: Samples covering the acute and convalescent phases of COVID-19 were provided by collaborators in the United States, Italy and Spain. The material from the prospective study consisted of cDNA or gDNA derived from T cells, B-cell-depleted T cells, or PBMCs. Deeply sampled blood TCRbeta repertoires from subjects exposed to, actively infected with, or recovered from COVID-19 were included in the dataset. The repertoires were released in a freely available public database meant as a resource for research on the immune response to SARS-CoV-2. Samples were obtained from the ongoing ImmuneRACE study (first 160 participants) and from 950 to 1,500 subjects provided by 6 global collaborators. Sample metadata almost always included a de-identified subject ID, COVID-19 status, age in years and sex. HLA class I and class II types, where available, came from metadata supplied by the sample provider rather than from assay-based typing.

On this clone: No cognate antigen has been identified for it. No per-base quality is available; no much larger clone lies one base away.

The immunoSEQ Assay, a bias-controlled multiplex PCR, was used to amplify TCRbeta CDR3 regions from genomic DNA. From the authors' description of their analysis: Within the assay, amplification of reference gene primers was used to estimate how many nucleated cells each sample contained. Sequence reads were collapsed and filtered to measure the absolute abundance of every unique TCRbeta CDR3 rearrangement. For each sample, productive Simpson clonality was calculated as the square root of Simpson's diversity index over productive rearrangements. TCRdb limited this immuneACCESS table to in-frame rearrangements with V and J called. A share of clones is missing; checked studies link under half to unresolved V genes, and the rest is unexplained. D and trimming come from the DNA, and the V and J calls and clone size come from that table. This sample gives roughly 400,000 clones in total; around nine tenths of them show up just once. The biggest ten clones account for 1.2% to 1.5% of the sample.

In the prospective study, participants were about 18 to 100 years old, resided in 24 geographic areas of the United States, and were enrolled through a virtual design. To assign participants to cohorts, the prospective study relied on clinical history that participants themselves reported in a screening survey and a study questionnaire. A participant counted as exposed if, within 2 weeks of entering the study, that participant had been in contact with someone who had a PCR-confirmed or clinician-diagnosed COVID-19 case. Each participant in the prospective study had whole blood, serum and a nasopharyngeal or oropharyngeal swab collected by mobile phlebotomists. Prospective study participants could optionally give additional blood draws and questionnaires over a roughly 2-month period. Blood samples from the prospective study were shipped frozen or at room temperature prior to DNA extraction. V and J lose 2 bases and 9 bases, and a span of 20 bases separates them. Its CDR3 holds 16 amino acids, cysteine through phenylalanine. The sequence is cut down to CDR3 DNA, 48 bases in frame from base 1. CDR1 and CDR2, looked up from the germline V gene, are SNHLY and FYNNEI.

What the research found in general, with its limitations: Clinical and demographic metadata were provided uncurated, with the amount varying by source and participant.

The chain employs TRBV2 and TRBJ2-1; perhaps TRBD1 is the D gene, with 6 bases matching. The TCR was taken from a woman younger than 30 who had been exposed to COVID-19. Material: PBMCs or T cells enriched from blood (not recorded which). The DNA sequence is TGTGCCAGCAGTGAACAACCGGGACAACGGTCAGGTGAGCAGTTCTTC. Its coded protein is CASSEQPGQRSGEQFF.